Listed below are T cell receptor beta chains from one sample, sequenced in a study of T-cell memory formation after mild COVID-19. TCRdb re-derived calls from the 5' RACE reads in MiXCR, one entry per CDR3 protein. Seen here are roughly 240,000 distinct CDR3 sequences, 15% to 20% observed once, and the top ten hold 22%. Sequencing was performed on PBMCs or a T cell subset sorted from them (not recorded which). The source of these receptors is a young man who had mild COVID-19 (a few samples of this study predate the infection). Cell type and time point are not known. Each CDR3 is given with its conserved first and last residue. The D gene is left open where the match is weak. For some rows the clone size is stated as once, few or many, or as a class when expanded; others skip it.

>.|.|TRBV3-1|TRBJ1-5
CASSRGGVYQPQHF
TGTGCCAGCAGCCGCGGGGGGGTATATCAGCCCCAGCATTTT
>.|TRBD2|TRBV6-2/TRBV6-3|TRBJ2-5
CASSYLTSGQETQYF
TGTGCCAGCAGTTACCTGACTAGCGGGCAAGAGACCCAGTACTTC
>few|TRBD2|TRBV7-2|TRBJ2-5
CASSLGGGRETQYF
TGTGCCAGCAGCTTAGGGGGCGGGAGGGAGACCCAGTACTTC
>few|.|TRBV7-2|TRBJ1-2
CASSLSTGLSYTF
TGTGCCAGCAGCTTATCCACAGGGTTGAGCTACACCTTC
>few|.|TRBV6-2/TRBV6-3|TRBJ2-1
CASDSGGPYNEQFF
TGTGCCAGCGATTCGGGGGGCCCTTACAATGAGCAGTTCTTC
>.|.|TRBV10-3|TRBJ1-1
CAIRDLQGWFTEAFF
TGTGCCATCAGGGACCTCCAAGGATGGTTCACTGAAGCTTTCTTT
>.|.|TRBV15|TRBJ1-2
CATSRDLGANYGYTF
TGTGCCACCAGCAGAGATTTGGGAGCTAACTATGGCTACACCTTC
>.|.|TRBV25-1|TRBJ2-7
CASSEFGTGSEQYF
TGTGCCAGCAGTGAGTTTGGGACGGGGTCCGAGCAGTACTTC
>.|.|TRBV7-2|TRBJ1-2
CASSSRGGNYGYTF
TGTGCCAGCAGCTCCCGGGGCGGAAACTATGGCTACACCTTC
>.|.|TRBV4-1|TRBJ1-1
CASSQRVGSTEAFF
TGCGCCAGCAGCCAAAGAGTAGGTAGCACTGAAGCTTTCTTT
>few|.|TRBV6-5|TRBJ1-6
CASSYTVNSPLHF
TGTGCCAGCAGTTACACGGTTAATTCACCCCTCCACTTT
>.|TRBD1|TRBV15|TRBJ2-1
CATSIDRASYNEQFF
TGTGCCACCAGCATCGACAGGGCCTCCTACAATGAGCAGTTCTTC
>.|TRBD2|TRBV12-3/TRBV12-4|TRBJ2-5
CASSPGAGLASETQYF
TGTGCCAGCAGCCCGGGCGCCGGACTAGCGTCAGAGACCCAGTACTTC
>few|TRBD1|TRBV6-1|TRBJ2-1
CASSELTGGSYNEQFF
TGTGCCAGCAGTGAACTGACAGGGGGGTCCTACAATGAGCAGTTCTTC
>few|.|TRBV7-8|TRBJ1-2
CASSFTGNGYTF
TGTGCCAGCAGCTTTACGGGGAATGGCTACACCTTC
>.|TRBD2|TRBV6-5|TRBJ2-3
CASSLASGAGDTQYF
TGTGCCAGCTCTCTGGCTAGCGGGGCTGGAGATACGCAGTATTTT
>few|.|TRBV20-1|TRBJ1-1
CSARYGKNTEAFF
TGCAGTGCTAGGTACGGCAAGAACACTGAAGCTTTCTTT
>many|TRBD2|TRBV7-3|TRBJ2-5
CASSLTGGSSRETQYF
TGTGCCAGCAGCTTAACCGGGGGGAGTTCTCGGGAGACCCAGTACTTC
>many|.|TRBV4-2|TRBJ2-2
CASSQEVSVGELFF
TGTGCCAGCAGCCAAGAAGTTAGCGTCGGGGAGCTGTTTTTT
>few|.|TRBV12-3/TRBV12-4|TRBJ1-6
CASSLQGPLGMALHF
TGTGCCAGCAGTTTACAGGGACCGCTCGGGATGGCCCTCCACTTT
>few|.|TRBV20-1|TRBJ2-2
CSARDRQKNTGELFF
TGCAGTGCTAGAGATCGACAGAAGAACACCGGGGAGCTGTTTTTT
>.|.|TRBV20-1|TRBJ2-7
CSARSSSSYEQYF
TGCAGTGCTAGAAGCTCTTCATCCTACGAGCAGTACTTC
>many|.|TRBV3-1|TRBJ1-1
CASSPGFGFNTEAFF
TGTGCCAGCAGCCCTGGATTTGGATTTAACACTGAAGCTTTCTTT
>.|TRBD1|TRBV24-1|TRBJ1-2
CATSDRVSGTGGIGYTF
TGTGCCACCAGTGATCGAGTGTCCGGGACAGGGGGCATTGGCTACACCTTC
>.|.|TRBV12-3/TRBV12-4|TRBJ1-1
CASSLIRNTEAFF
TGTGCCAGCAGTTTAATCAGGAACACTGAAGCTTTCTTT
>.|.|TRBV7-2|TRBJ1-5
CASSLAPGFGQPQHF
TGTGCCAGCAGCTTAGCGCCAGGGTTTGGTCAGCCCCAGCATTTT
>few|TRBD1|TRBV7-9|TRBJ2-1
CASSTRDSNQFF
TGTGCCAGCAGCACAAGGGACAGCAATCAGTTCTTC
>.|TRBD1|TRBV4-3|TRBJ2-5
CASSQEGDREGQETQYF
TGCGCCAGCAGCCAAGAGGGGGACAGGGAGGGTCAAGAGACCCAGTACTTC
>few|.|TRBV5-1|TRBJ1-2
CASSLAGFSVANYGYTF
TGCGCCAGCAGCTTGGCCGGGTTTAGTGTGGCTAACTATGGCTACACCTTC
>.|.|TRBV11-1|TRBJ2-3
CASSLEGPSTDTQYF
TGTGCCAGCAGCTTAGAGGGGCCTAGCACAGATACGCAGTATTTT
>.|.|TRBV5-1|TRBJ2-4
CASSLSGLTGQPVRNIQYF
TGCGCCAGCAGCTTGAGTGGATTAACAGGGCAGCCGGTTCGAAACATTCAGTACTTC
>.|TRBD1|TRBV5-5|TRBJ2-1
CASSFSWDRGDEQFF
TGTGCCAGCAGCTTCAGTTGGGACAGGGGCGATGAGCAGTTCTTC
>few|TRBD1|TRBV12-3/TRBV12-4|TRBJ2-4
CASSRDSKNIQYF
TGTGCCAGCAGTAGGGACAGTAAAAACATTCAGTACTTC
>many|.|TRBV5-1|TRBJ1-5
CASSRDGGTNQPQHF
TGCGCCAGCAGCCGGGACGGGGGAACCAATCAGCCCCAGCATTTT
>few|.|TRBV15|TRBJ2-2
CATSRDPLSDTGELFF
TGTGCCACCAGCAGAGATCCACTTTCCGACACCGGGGAGCTGTTTTTT
>.|.|TRBV28|TRBJ1-4
CASSLRGVREKLFF
TGTGCCAGCTCCCTTAGGGGGGTAAGAGAAAAACTGTTTTTT
>.|.|TRBV5-1|TRBJ1-4
CASSTESNEKLFF
TGCGCCAGCAGCACGGAATCAAATGAAAAACTGTTTTTT
>.|.|TRBV11-2|TRBJ2-3
CASSLWTRFTDTQYF
TGTGCCAGCAGCTTATGGACTCGTTTCACAGATACGCAGTATTTT
>few|.|TRBV4-1|TRBJ1-1
CASSQVEDSILNTEAFF
TGCGCCAGCAGCCAAGTTGAGGACAGCATATTGAACACTGAAGCTTTCTTT
>few|.|TRBV4-3|TRBJ2-3
CASSQDPVAPSTDTQYF
TGCGCCAGCAGCCAAGATCCGGTAGCCCCTAGCACAGATACGCAGTATTTT
>.|.|TRBV5-1|TRBJ2-1
CASSLEGGGYNEQFF
TGCGCCAGCAGCTTGGAAGGGGGAGGGTACAATGAGCAGTTCTTC
>.|.|TRBV20-1|TRBJ1-6
CSAPVGGEGPPLHF
TGCAGTGCTCCTGTCGGGGGGGAAGGGCCACCCCTCCACTTT
>.|.|TRBV2|TRBJ2-2
CASREATGELFF
TGTGCCAGCAGGGAGGCCACCGGGGAGCTGTTTTTT
>.|.|TRBV5-1|TRBJ1-1
CASRQDSNTEAFF
TGCGCCAGCAGGCAGGACAGCAACACTGAAGCTTTCTTT
>few|.|TRBV5-1|TRBJ1-4
CASSPMTDEKLFF
TGCGCCAGCAGCCCGATGACGGATGAAAAACTGTTTTTT
>.|TRBD2|TRBV5-4|TRBJ2-1
CASSSGTRASNEQFF
TGTGCCAGCAGCTCCGGGACTAGGGCAAGCAATGAGCAGTTCTTC
>few|TRBD1|TRBV19|TRBJ1-1
CATRRGPTVVGTEAFF
TGTGCCACTAGGAGGGGGCCTACGGTTGTTGGCACTGAAGCTTTCTTT
>.|TRBD1|TRBV10-3|TRBJ2-2
CAIRGQGTGELFF
TGTGCCATCAGGGGACAGGGAACCGGGGAGCTGTTTTTT